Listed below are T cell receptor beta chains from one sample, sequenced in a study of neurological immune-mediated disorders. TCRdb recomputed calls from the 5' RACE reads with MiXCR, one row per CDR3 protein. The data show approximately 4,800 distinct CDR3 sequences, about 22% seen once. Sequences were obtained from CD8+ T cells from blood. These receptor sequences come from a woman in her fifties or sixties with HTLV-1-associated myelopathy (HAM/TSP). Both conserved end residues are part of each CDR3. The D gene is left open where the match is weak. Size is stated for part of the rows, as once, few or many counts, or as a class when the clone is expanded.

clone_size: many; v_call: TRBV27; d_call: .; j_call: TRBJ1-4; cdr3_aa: CASRSRFNEKLFF; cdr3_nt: TGTGCCAGCAGGAGTAGGTTTAATGAAAAACTGTTTTTT
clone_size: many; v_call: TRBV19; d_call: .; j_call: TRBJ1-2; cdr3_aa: CASGGQSGGYGYTF; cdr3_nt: TGTGCCTCGGGAGGGCAGTCCGGGGGCTATGGCTACACCTTC
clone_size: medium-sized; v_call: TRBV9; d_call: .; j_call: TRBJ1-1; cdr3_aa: CASSSGGGNTEAFF; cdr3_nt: TGTGCCAGCAGCTCGGGGGGCGGGAACACTGAAGCTTTCTTT
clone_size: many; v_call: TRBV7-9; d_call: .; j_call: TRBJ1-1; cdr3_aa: CASSSTSYKGMNTEAFF; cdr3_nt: TGTGCCAGCAGCTCCACATCATATAAGGGGATGAACACTGAAGCTTTCTTT
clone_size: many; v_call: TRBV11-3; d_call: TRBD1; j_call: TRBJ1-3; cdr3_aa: CASSPGTAQGNTIYF; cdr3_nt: TGTGCCAGCAGCCCAGGGACAGCTCAAGGAAACACCATATATTTT
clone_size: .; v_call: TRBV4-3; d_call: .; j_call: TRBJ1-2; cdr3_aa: CASSQVSLPFGPNYGYTF; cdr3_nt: TGCGCCAGCAGCCAAGTATCCCTCCCCTTCGGTCCCAACTATGGCTACACCTTC
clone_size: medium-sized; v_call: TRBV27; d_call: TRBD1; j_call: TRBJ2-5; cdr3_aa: CASSLRTGVKTQYF; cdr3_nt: TGTGCCAGCAGTTTAAGAACAGGGGTAAAGACCCAGTACTTC
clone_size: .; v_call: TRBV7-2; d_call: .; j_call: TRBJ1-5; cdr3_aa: CASSSAIRNQTQHF; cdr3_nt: TGTGCCAGCAGCTCGGCCATTAGAAATCAGACCCAGCATTTT
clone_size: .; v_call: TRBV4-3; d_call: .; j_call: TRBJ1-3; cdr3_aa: CASSQDNGRGNTIYF; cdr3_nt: TGCGCCAGCAGCCAAGACAACGGACGGGGAAACACCATATATTTT
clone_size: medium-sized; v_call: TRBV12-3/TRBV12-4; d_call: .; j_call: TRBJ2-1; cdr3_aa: CASSLHNEQFF; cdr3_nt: TGTGCCAGCAGCCTTCACAATGAGCAGTTCTTC
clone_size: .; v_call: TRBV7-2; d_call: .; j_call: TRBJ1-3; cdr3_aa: CASSPGLSGNTIYF; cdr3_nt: TGTGCCAGCAGCCCCGGACTCTCTGGAAACACCATATATTTT
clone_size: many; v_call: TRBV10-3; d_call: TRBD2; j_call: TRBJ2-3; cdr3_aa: CAISEPSGRSDTQYF; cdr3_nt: TGTGCCATCAGTGAGCCTAGCGGGAGGTCAGATACGCAGTATTTT
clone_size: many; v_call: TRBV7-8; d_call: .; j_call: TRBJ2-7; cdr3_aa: CASSYTPTSYDEQYF; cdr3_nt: TGTGCCAGCAGCTACACTCCTACTAGCTATGACGAGCAGTACTTC
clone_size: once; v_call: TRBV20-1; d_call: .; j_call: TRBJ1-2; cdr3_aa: CSARTQGNGYTF; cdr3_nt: TGCAGTGCTAGAACCCAGGGGAATGGCTACACCTTC
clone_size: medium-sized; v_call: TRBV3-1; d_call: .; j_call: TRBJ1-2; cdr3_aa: CASSQELVTGANYGYTF; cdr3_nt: TGTGCCAGCAGCCAAGAGCTCGTGACGGGAGCTAACTATGGCTACACCTTC
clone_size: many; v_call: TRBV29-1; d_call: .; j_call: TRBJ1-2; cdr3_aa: CSDRTASLGYTF; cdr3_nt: TGCAGCGACCGGACAGCCTCACTCGGCTACACCTTC
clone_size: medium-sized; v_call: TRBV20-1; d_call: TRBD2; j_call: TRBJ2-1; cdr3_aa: CSAPSGRGSEQFF; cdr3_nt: TGCAGTGCTCCTAGCGGGAGGGGGAGTGAGCAGTTCTTC
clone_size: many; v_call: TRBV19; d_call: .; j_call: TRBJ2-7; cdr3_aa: CASTTGTVGEQYF; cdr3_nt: TGTGCCTCCACTACAGGGACCGTAGGGGAGCAGTACTTC
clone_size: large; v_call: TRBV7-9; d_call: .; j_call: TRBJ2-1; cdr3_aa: CASSLVSVSSYNEQFF; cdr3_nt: TGTGCCAGCAGCTTAGTTAGCGTCAGCTCCTACAATGAGCAGTTCTTC
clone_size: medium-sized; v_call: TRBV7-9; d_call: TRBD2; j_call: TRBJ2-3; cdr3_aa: CASSLKSGDPTDTQYF; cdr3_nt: TGTGCCAGCAGCTTGAAGAGCGGGGACCCCACAGATACGCAGTATTTT
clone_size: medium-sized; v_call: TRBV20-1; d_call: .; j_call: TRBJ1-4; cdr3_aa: CSARPMGAASNEKLFF; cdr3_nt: TGCAGTGCCCGGCCGATGGGGGCAGCTTCTAATGAAAAACTGTTTTTT
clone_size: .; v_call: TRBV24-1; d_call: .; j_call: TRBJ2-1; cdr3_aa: CATSDLFDTGEQFF; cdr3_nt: TGTGCCACCAGTGATTTGTTCGACACCGGGGAGCAGTTCTTC
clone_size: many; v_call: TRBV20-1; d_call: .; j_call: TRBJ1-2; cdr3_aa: CSARQPDGGNYGYTF; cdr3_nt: TGCAGTGCTAGGCAGCCTGACGGGGGAAACTATGGCTACACCTTC
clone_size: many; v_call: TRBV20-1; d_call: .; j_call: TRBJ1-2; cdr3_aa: CSAPYGYTF; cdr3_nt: TGCAGTGCTCCCTATGGCTACACCTTC
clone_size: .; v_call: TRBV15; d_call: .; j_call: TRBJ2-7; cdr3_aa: CATSRGFYEQYF; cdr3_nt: TGTGCCACCAGCAGAGGATTCTACGAGCAGTACTTC